This T cell receptor beta chain derives from a study of blood T cells in healthy people across ages. V trimming: 3 bases; J trimming: 0 bases; junction bases outside the gene matches: 5. Germline V gene lookup returns CDR1 ENHRY and CDR2 SYGVKD. The CDR3 extends over 15 amino acids. A word on this clonotype: Antigen unknown.

Overall study results and limits: Whereas aged donors had fewer naive CD4+ cells, long-lived donors had more of them and higher diversity.

Primed by a sample-barcoded 5' primer and a J-beta primer mix, a second PCR proceeded for roughly 6 to 12 cycles. Tags on each cDNA molecule came from a template-switch adaptor with 12 random nucleotides. One entry per CDR3 protein, called by TCRdb with MiXCR from the 5' RACE reads. The sample includes about 640,000 distinct CDR3 sequences, roughly 53% of them seen just once. The sequence was collected from a man between 60 and 70 years old in good health. Sequencing was performed on blood. This chain uses TRBV10-3 with TRBJ2-7; 7 nucleotides match TRBD1. In nucleotides, the CDR3 is TGTGCCATCAGTGACCACGACAGGGACTCCTACGAGCAGTACTTC. This translates into CAISDHDRDSYEQYF.